This record concerns one T cell receptor (beta chain) sequence. As handled by the study authors: The assay estimated nucleated cells by amplifying reference gene primers. Sequencing used immunoSEQ multiplex PCR; TCRdb keeps in-frame clones, though not all of them. The D gene and trimming were derived from the DNA, and the V and J assignments and clone size from that table. The sample yields approximately 110,000 clones, about nine tenths seen once. The source of the sample is a study of blood T cell repertoires in COVID-19. Study-level background: Researchers got acute and convalescent COVID-19 samples from the United States, Italy and Spain. PBMCs, B-cell-depleted T cells, or T cells were the source of the cDNA or gDNA that made up the material.

The TCR originated in a human donor in a cohort sampled during active COVID-19. Input material: peripheral blood.

The CDR3 loop is CASSPTGFYEQYF. The CDR3 nucleotides are TGTGCCAGCAGTCCCACCGGGTTCTACGAGCAGTACTTC. The chain joins TRBV27 to TRBJ2-7; D uncertain. Trimming left V 5 bases short and J 3 bases short, with 11 bases between. The germline V gene has CDR1 MNHEY and CDR2 SMNVEV (reference sequence). This CDR3 comprises 13 residues.